The subject of this entry is one TCR beta chain. This clonotype was counted only a few times. The antigen it binds to is not known. Per-nucleotide qualities are absent, and no much larger clonotype sits a single base away. The junction carries 9 bases between V and J, which are trimmed by 2 bases and 5 bases respectively. The CDR3 runs 13 residues from the cysteine to the phenylalanine. Of all the DNA, just the CDR3 is kept, 39 bases in frame from base 1. CDR1 MNHEY and CDR2 SMNVEV were looked up in the germline V gene (reference sequence). This sample was included in a study of blood T cells in healthy people across ages (dated by TCRdb to the mid-2010s). With regard to the full study: Template switching captured roughly one uniquely barcoded TCR beta cDNA molecule per two T cells in model experiments. Age-related changes in TCR beta repertoire diversity were measured in the study by deep sequencing normalized with unique cDNA molecular identifiers. To avoid experimental bias, donors of different ages were distributed randomly across sequencing lanes. Using the same blood draw, the study looked at two additional independent replicas of 1 million unique cDNA reads for two donors, one aged 18 to 30 and the other aged 80 or older. Donors were grouped into four age groups: young (average roughly 15 years), middle-aged (39), aged (about 59) and long-lived (approximately 78).

The method was 5' RACE. Sequencer: Illumina HiSeq 2500. A second PCR of about 6 to 12 cycles was performed with a sample-barcoded 5' primer and a J-beta primer mix. A template-switch 5' adaptor carrying 12 random nucleotides introduced a unique molecular identifier onto each TCR beta cDNA molecule. Each sample yielded at least 2.5 million CDR3-containing paired-end reads. First-strand cDNA was synthesized from all RNA with the Mint cDNA synthesis kit, primed by a TRBC-specific oligonucleotide. All cDNA was treated with uracil-DNA glycosylase and then went through a first 18-cycle PCR with the universal primers M1SS and BC2_uni_R. The original pipeline was this. Each sample was normalized by randomly selecting 1 million high-quality reads, each carrying a distinct molecular identifier. Reads with shared molecular identifiers were discarded instead of being binned into consensus sequences. MiTCR, run with a Q25 quality threshold and the strictest error-elimination algorithm, handled CDR3 identification, clonotype clustering and error correction. A nonparametric unseen species model with Euler transformation was used to estimate a lower bound on total TCR beta diversity. TCRdb itself trimmed the public reads at Q25 with fastp, ran MiXCR and retained productive beta chains. Entries that share a CDR3 protein sequence are merged under the most common genes and DNA. Clone size and V and J calls follow TCRdb, not the original study. This sample gives about 1.8 million distinct CDR3 sequences in total; about 49% of them show up just once. The ten top clones hold more than 2% of the sample.

Study-level results and caveats: Total diversity estimates from one million sequenced T cells were considered lower bounds and underestimates. Donor CMV infection status was unknown, potentially confounding age-related changes in expanded clonotypes. Because profiling used bulk unsorted PBMCs, naive and antigen-experienced compartments could not be compared conclusively. A strong correlation was found between observed TCR beta diversity and the percentage of naive T cells measured by flow cytometry. As age increased, observed TCR beta diversity per million T cells dropped in a roughly linear way, and a significant reduction was already evident by age about 36. Compared with the aged group, the long-lived group had more naive CD4+ T cells, fewer expanded clones and increased TCR diversity, a pattern suggesting age selection.

Systemically healthy Caucasian individuals from Russia, approximately 39 in total and aged about 6 to 95 years, were included as donors. Approximately 10 milliliters of peripheral blood were collected from each donor into EDTA-treated Vacutainer tubes. Ficoll-Paque density-gradient centrifugation was used to isolate PBMCs, with at least 6 million obtained per sample. Total RNA, at least 6 micrograms per sample, was extracted from PBMCs with Trizol reagent. For every donor, flow cytometry on a PBMC aliquot measured the percentage of naive CD45RAhigh/CD27high T cells. The chain is assembled from TRBV27 and TRBJ2-5; no D segment can be confidently identified. The receptor was isolated from a woman in her thirties or forties in good health. The sequenced material came from blood. The CDR3: CASSLSSWETQYF. The nucleotide sequence is given as TGTGCCAGCAGTTTAAGTTCTTGGGAGACCCAGTACTTC.